This T cell receptor beta chain was retrieved from a study of blood T cell repertoires in COVID-19. About the study: COVID-19 samples, acute and convalescent, were from the United States, Italy and Spain. From T cells, B-cell-depleted T cells, or PBMCs came the material, which was cDNA or gDNA.

As processed by the authors: It was from reference gene primer amplification that nucleated cell counts were estimated. Sequenced by immunoSEQ multiplex PCR; TCRdb stores in-frame clones only, minus some. V and J calls and clone size are as listed in that table; D and trimming were resolved from the DNA. The sample contains around 220,000 clones, approximately 87% of which appear only once. The V segment lost 4 bases and the J segment 8 bases; nucleotides outside the gene matches: 10. The CDR3 runs 15 residues. Germline CDR1 is SGHTA and CDR2 is FQGNSA. Sequenced material: peripheral blood. The rearrangement uses TRBV7-2 and TRBJ2-5, with 10 bases aligning to TRBD2. The receptor was derived from a woman in her forties or fifties with acute or convalescent COVID-19. The CDR3: CASSSSGLAGDTQYF. The CDR3 coding sequence is TGTGCCAGCAGCTCAAGCGGCCTAGCGGGAGATACCCAGTACTTC. The full variable domain, completed using reference TRBV7-2 and TRBJ2-5, is GAGVSQSPSNKVTEKGKDVELRCDPISGHTALYWYRQSLGQGLEFLIYFQGNSAPDKSGLPSDRFSAERTGGSVSTLTIQRTQQEDSAVYLCASSSSGLAGDTQYFGPGTRLLVL.